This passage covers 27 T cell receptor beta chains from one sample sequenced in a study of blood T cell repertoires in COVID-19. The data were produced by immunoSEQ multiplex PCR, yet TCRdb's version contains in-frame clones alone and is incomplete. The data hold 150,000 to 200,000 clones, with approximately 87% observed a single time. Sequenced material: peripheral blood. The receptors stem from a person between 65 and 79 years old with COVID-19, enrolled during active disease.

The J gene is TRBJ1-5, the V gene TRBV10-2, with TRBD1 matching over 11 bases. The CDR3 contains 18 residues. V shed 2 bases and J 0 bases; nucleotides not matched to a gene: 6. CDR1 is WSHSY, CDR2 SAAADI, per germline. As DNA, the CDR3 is TGCGCCAGCAGTGAGAGGGGACAGGGGGTCGGTAGCAATCAGCCCCAGCATTTT. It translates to CASSERGQGVGSNQPQHF.

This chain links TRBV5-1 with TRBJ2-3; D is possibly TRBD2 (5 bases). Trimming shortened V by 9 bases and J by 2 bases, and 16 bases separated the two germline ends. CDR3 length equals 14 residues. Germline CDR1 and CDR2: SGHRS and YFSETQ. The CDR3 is CAIRGSSDTDTQYF. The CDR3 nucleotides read TGCGCCATCCGTGGGAGTTCCGACACAGATACGCAGTATTTT.

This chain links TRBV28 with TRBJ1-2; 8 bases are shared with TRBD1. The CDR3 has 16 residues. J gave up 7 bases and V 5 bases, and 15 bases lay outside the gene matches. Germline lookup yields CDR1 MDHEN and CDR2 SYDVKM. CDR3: CASSLVGDRRDSGYTF. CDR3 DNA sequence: TGTGCCAGCAGTCTCGTCGGGGACAGGCGGGACTCTGGCTACACCTTC.

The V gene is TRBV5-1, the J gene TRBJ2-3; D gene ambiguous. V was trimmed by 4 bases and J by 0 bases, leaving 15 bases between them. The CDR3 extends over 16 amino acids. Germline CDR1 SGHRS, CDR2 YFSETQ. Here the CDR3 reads CASSDVPLTSTDTQYF. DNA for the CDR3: TGCGCCAGCAGCGATGTTCCACTAACAAGCACAGATACGCAGTATTTT.

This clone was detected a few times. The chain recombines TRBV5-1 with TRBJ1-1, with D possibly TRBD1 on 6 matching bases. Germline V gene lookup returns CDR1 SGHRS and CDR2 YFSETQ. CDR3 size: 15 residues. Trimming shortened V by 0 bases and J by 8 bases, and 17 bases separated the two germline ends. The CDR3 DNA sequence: TGCGCCAGCAGCTTGGATTGGGGGGGCGCCGGAGAAGCTTTCTTT. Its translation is CASSLDWGGAGEAFF. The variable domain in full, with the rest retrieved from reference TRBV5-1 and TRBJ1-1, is KAGVTQTPRYLIKTRGQQVTLSCSPISGHRSVSWYQQTPGQGLQFLFEYFSETQRNKGNFPGRFSGRQFSNSRSEMNVSTLELGDSALYLCASSLDWGGAGEAFFGQGTRLTVV.

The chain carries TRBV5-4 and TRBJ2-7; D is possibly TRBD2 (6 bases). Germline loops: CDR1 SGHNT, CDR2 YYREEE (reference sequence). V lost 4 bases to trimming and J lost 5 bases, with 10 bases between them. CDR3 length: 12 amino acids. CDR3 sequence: CASSGRRNEQYF. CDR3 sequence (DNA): TGTGCCAGCAGCGGGAGGAGGAACGAGCAGTACTTC.

Here the CDR3 DNA reads TGTGCTAGTGGTTTGGTATCTAGCGGGTTTAGTAATGAGCAGTTCTTC. It yields the protein CASGLVSSGFSNEQFF. This rearrangement joins TRBV12-5 to TRBJ2-1; 8 bases map to TRBD2. CDR1 and CDR2 from the germline V gene are LGHNT and FRNRAP. This CDR3 is built from 16 residues. V lost 0 bases to trimming and J lost 7 bases; unmatched junction nucleotides: 8.

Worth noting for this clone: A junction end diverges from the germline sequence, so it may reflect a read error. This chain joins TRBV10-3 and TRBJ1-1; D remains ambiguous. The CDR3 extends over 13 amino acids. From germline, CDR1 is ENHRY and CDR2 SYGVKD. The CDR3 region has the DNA TGTGCCGCGCAAGGTGCGGGGAACGCTGAAGCTTTCTTT. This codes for CAAQGAGNAEAFF.

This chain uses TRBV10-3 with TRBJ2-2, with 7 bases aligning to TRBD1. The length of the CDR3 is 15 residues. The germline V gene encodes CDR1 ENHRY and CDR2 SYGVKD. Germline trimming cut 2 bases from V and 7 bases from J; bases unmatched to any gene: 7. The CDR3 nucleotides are TGTGCCATCAGTGAGCACCAGGGGGAATTCGGGGAGCTGTTTTTT. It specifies CAISEHQGEFGELFF.

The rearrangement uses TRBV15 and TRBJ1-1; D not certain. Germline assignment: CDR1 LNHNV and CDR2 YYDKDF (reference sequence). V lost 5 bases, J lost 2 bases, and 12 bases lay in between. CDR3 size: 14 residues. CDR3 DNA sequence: TGTGCCACCAGCTTTCGTGAGGGTAACACTGAAGCTTTCTTT. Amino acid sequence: CATSFREGNTEAFF.

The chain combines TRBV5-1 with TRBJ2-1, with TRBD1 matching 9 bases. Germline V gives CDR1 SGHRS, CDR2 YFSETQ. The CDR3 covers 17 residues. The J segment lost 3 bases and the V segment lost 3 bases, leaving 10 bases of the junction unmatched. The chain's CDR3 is CASSSAGTGLRYNEQFF. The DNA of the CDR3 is TGCGCCAGCAGCTCGGCCGGGACAGGGCTGCGCTACAATGAGCAGTTCTTC.

The CDR3 DNA is TGTGCCAGCAGCGGATGGGGGACAGCTAACTATGGCTACACCTTC. The encoded protein is CASSGWGTANYGYTF. The chain employs TRBV7-9 and TRBJ1-2; 7 nucleotides match TRBD1. V was pared by 5 bases and J by 0 bases, with 6 bases of the junction left unmatched. CDR1 and CDR2 from the germline V gene are SEHNR and FQNEAQ (reference sequence). The CDR3 is 15 residues long. The whole variable domain, filled in from reference TRBV7-9 and TRBJ1-2, reads DTGVSQNPRHKITKRGQNVTFRCDPISEHNRLYWYRQTLGQGPEFLTYFQNEAQLEKSRLLSDRFSAERPKGSFSTLEIQRTEQGDSAMYLCASSGWGTANYGYTFGSGTRLTVV.

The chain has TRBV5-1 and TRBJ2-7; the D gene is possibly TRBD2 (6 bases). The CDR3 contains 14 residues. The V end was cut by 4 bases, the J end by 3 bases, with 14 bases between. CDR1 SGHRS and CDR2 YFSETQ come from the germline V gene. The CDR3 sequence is CASSPDTGDYEQYF. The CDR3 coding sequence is TGCGCCAGCAGCCCGGACACGGGGGACTACGAGCAGTACTTC.

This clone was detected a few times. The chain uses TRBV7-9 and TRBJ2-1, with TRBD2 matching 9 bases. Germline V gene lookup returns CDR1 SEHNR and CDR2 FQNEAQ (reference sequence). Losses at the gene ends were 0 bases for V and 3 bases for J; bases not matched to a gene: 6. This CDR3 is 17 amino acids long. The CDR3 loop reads CASSLAPGTSFYNEQFF. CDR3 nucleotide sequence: TGTGCCAGCAGCTTAGCTCCCGGGACTAGCTTCTACAATGAGCAGTTCTTC.

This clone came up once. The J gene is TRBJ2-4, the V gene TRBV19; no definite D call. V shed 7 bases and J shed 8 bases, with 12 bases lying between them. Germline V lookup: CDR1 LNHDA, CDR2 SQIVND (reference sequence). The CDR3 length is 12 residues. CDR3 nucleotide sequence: TGTGCCAGTACCGCCAGTCGGGACATTCAGTACTTC. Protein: CASTASRDIQYF.

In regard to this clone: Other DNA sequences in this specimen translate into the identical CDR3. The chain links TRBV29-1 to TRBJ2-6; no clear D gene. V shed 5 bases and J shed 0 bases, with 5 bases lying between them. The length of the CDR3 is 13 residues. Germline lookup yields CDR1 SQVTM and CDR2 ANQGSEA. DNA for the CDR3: TGCAGCGTTCGTGTCTCTGGGGCCAACGTCCTGACTTTC. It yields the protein CSVRVSGANVLTF.

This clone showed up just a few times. CDR3 coding DNA: TGTGCCAGCAGCCGTAACCCCGGGACAGGTCGTGGGGAGCTGTTTTTT. Translating it yields CASSRNPGTGRGELFF. V and J are TRBV7-3 and TRBJ2-2; 8 positions agree with TRBD1. Germline lookup yields CDR1 SGHTA and CDR2 FQGTGA. Trimming cost V 5 bases and J 8 bases; bases outside gene matches: 13. This CDR3 spans 16 amino acids.

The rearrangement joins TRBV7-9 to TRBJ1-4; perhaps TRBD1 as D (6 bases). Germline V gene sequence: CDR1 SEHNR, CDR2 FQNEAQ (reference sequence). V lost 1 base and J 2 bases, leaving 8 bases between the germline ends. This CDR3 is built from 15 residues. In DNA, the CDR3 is TGTGCCAGCAGCTTAGGCGGGGGCACTAATGAAAAACTGTTTTTT. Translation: CASSLGGGTNEKLFF.

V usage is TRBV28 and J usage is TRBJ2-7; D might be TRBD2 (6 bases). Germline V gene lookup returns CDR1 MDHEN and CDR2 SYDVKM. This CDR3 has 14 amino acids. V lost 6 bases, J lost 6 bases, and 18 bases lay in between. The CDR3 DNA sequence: TGTGCCAGCAGCAAGAGTGGGGGGATGCGCGAGCAGTACTTC. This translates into CASSKSGGMREQYF.

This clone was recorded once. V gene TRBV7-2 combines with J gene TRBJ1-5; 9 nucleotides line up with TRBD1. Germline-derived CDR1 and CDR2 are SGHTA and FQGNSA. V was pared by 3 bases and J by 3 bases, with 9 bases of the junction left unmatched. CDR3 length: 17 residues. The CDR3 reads CASSFQPGTGLNQPQHF. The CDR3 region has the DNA TGTGCCAGCAGCTTCCAACCCGGGACAGGGCTCAATCAGCCCCAGCATTTT.

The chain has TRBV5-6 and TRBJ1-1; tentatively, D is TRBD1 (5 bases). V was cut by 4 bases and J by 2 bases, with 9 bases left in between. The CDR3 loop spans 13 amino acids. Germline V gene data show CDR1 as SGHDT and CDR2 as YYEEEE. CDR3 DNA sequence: TGTGCCAGCAGCCCGGACAAAAACACTGAAGCTTTCTTT. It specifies CASSPDKNTEAFF. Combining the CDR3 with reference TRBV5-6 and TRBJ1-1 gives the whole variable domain DAGVTQSPTHLIKTRGQQVTLRCSPKSGHDTVSWYQQALGQGPQFIFQYYEEEERQRGNFPDRFSGHQFPNYSSELNVNALLLGDSALYLCASSPDKNTEAFFGQGTRLTVV.

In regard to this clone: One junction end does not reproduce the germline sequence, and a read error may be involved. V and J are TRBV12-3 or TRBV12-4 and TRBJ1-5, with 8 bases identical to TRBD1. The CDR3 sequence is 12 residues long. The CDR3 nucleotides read TGTGCCAGCAGTTCCCGGACAGGGAATAAGGATTTT. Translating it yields CASSSRTGNKDF.

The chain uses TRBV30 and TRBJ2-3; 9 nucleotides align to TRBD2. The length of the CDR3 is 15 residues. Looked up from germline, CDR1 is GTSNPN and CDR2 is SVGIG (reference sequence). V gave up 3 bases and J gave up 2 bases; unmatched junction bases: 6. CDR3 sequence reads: CAWSRLAVNTDTQYF. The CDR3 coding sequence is TGTGCCTGGAGCAGACTAGCGGTAAACACAGATACGCAGTATTTT.

CDR3 sequence: CASSWRGDEQFF. CDR3 coding DNA: TGCGCCAGCAGCTGGAGGGGCGATGAGCAGTTCTTC. The genes are TRBV5-1 and TRBJ2-1, with D perhaps TRBD2 (6 bases). The CDR3 runs to 12 residues. Trimming removed 3 bases from V and 8 bases from J, with 9 bases in between. Germline CDR1 and CDR2: SGHRS and YFSETQ.

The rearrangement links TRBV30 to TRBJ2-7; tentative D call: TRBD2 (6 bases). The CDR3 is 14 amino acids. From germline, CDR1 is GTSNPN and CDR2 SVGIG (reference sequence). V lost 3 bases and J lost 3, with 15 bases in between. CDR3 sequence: CAWRSGSGLYEQYF. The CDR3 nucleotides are TGTGCCTGGAGGAGCGGTAGCGGTCTCTACGAGCAGTACTTC.

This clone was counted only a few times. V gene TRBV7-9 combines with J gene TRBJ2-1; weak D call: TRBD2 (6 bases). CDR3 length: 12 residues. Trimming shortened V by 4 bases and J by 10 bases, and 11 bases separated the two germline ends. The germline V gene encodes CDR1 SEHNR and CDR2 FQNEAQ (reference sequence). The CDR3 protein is CASSSGDREQFF. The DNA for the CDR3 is TGTGCCAGCAGCTCGGGGGATAGGGAGCAGTTCTTC.

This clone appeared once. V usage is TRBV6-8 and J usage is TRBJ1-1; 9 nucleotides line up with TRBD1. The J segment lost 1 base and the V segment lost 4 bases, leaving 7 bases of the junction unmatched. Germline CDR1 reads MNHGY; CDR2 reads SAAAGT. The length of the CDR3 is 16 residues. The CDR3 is CASSFTRQGENTEAFF. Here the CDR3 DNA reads TGTGCCAGCAGTTTCACCCGACAGGGGGAGAACACTGAAGCTTTCTTT.